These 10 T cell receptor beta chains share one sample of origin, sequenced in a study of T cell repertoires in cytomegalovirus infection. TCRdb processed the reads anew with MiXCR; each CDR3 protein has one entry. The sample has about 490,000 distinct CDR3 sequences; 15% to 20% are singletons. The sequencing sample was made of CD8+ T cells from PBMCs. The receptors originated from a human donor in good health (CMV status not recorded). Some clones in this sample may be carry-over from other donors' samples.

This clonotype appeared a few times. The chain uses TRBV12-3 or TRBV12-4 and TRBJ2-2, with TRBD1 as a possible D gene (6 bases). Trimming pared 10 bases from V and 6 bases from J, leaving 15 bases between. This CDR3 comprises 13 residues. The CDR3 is CATANRDAGELFF. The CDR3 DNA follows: TGTGCCACCGCGAACAGGGATGCCGGGGAGCTGTTTTTT.

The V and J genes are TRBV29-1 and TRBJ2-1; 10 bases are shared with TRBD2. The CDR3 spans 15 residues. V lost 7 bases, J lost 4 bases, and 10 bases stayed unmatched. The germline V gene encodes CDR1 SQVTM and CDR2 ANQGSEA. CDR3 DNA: TGCAGCGCTGGGGGGGGACTAGCGCAGTACAATGAGCAGTTCTTC. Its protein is CSAGGGLAQYNEQFF.

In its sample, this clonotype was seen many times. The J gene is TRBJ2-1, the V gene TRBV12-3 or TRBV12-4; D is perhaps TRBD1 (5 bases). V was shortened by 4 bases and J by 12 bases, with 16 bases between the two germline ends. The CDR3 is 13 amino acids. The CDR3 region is CASSSTGRVGQFF. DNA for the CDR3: TGTGCCAGCAGTTCCACAGGCCGGGTTGGGCAGTTCTTC.

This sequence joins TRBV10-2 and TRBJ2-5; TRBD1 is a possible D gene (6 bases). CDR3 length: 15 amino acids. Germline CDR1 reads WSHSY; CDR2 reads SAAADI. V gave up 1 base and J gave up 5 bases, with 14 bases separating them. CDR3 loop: CASSELDSAGETQYF. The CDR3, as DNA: TGCGCCAGCAGTGAGTTGGACAGTGCCGGGGAGACCCAGTACTTC.

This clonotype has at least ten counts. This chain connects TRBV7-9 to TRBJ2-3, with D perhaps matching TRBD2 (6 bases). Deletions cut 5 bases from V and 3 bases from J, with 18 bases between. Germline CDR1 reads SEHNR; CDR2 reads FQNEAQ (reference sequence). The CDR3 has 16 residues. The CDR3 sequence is CASSATGGLATDTQYF. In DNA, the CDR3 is TGTGCCAGCAGCGCCACAGGAGGGCTGGCGACAGATACGCAGTATTTT.

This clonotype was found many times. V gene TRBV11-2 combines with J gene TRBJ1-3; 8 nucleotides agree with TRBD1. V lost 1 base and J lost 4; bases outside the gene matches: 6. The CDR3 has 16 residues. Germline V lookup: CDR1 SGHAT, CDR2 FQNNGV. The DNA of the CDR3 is TGTGCCAGCAGCTTAGTCTGGACAGGGCAAGGAAACACCATATATTTT. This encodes CASSLVWTGQGNTIYF.

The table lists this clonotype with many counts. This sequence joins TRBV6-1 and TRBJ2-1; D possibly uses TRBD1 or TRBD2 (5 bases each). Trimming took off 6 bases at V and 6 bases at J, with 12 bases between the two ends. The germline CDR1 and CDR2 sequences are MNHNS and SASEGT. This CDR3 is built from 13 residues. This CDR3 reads CASREGLSNEQFF. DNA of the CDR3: TGTGCCAGCAGAGAGGGGTTGTCCAATGAGCAGTTCTTC.

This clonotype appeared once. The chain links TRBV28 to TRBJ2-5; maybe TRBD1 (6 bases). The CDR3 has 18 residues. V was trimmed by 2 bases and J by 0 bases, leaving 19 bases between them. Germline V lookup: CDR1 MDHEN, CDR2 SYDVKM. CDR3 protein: CASSLEAGEMKDQETQYF. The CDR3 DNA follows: TGTGCCAGCAGTTTAGAGGCAGGGGAAATGAAGGACCAAGAGACCCAGTACTTC.

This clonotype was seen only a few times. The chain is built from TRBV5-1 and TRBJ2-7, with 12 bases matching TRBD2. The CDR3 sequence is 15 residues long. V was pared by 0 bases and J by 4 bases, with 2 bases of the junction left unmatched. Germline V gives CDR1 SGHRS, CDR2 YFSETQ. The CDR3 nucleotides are TGCGCCAGCAGCTTGGTGACTAGCGGGAGATACGAGCAGTACTTC. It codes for CASSLVTSGRYEQYF. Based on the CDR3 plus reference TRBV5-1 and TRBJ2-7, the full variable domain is KAGVTQTPRYLIKTRGQQVTLSCSPISGHRSVSWYQQTPGQGLQFLFEYFSETQRNKGNFPGRFSGRQFSNSRSEMNVSTLELGDSALYLCASSLVTSGRYEQYFGPGTRLTVT.

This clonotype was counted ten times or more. The DNA of the CDR3 is TGTGCCAGCAGCTTAGTAACTAGCGGGATTAAAAACATTCAGTACTTC. Its translation: CASSLVTSGIKNIQYF. The chain combines TRBV7-9 with TRBJ2-4; 10 nucleotides line up with TRBD2. CDR1 and CDR2 (germline): SEHNR, FQNEAQ (reference sequence). Trimming at V came to 1 base and at J to 4 bases, leaving 4 bases not matched to a gene. CDR3 length: 16 amino acids.